This TCR beta chain was captured in a study of blood T cell repertoires in COVID-19. Study-wide background: Collection of acute and convalescent COVID-19 samples took place in the United States, Italy and Spain.

This clone was counted once. Per the original methods: Quantification of nucleated cells was approximated via reference gene primer amplification. This table comes from immunoSEQ multiplex PCR, and its TCRdb copy is limited to in-frame clones, with some not included. The D gene and trimming were derived from the DNA, and the V and J assignments and clone size from that table. The profile covers 60,000 to 80,000 clones, with approximately 88% appearing a single time and less than 5.5% taken by the ten largest. The germline gives CDR1 SQVTM, CDR2 ANQGSEA. V gave up 7 bases and J gave up 0 bases, with 15 bases separating them. This CDR3 is 14 amino acids long.

The clonotype comes from a human donor in a cohort sampled during active COVID-19. The sample taken for sequencing was peripheral blood. V and J are TRBV29-1 and TRBJ1-1; weak D call: TRBD1 (6 bases). The CDR3 region is CSALPGAMNTEAFF. As DNA, the CDR3 is TGCAGCGCCCTGCCAGGGGCCATGAACACTGAAGCTTTCTTT.